Below are 14 T cell receptor beta chains sequenced from a single sample in a study of beta chain features in type 1 diabetes. Study-level results: TCRB CDR3s from Type 1 diabetes patients were moderately but significantly shorter in all four CD4+ subsets.

Their antigen targets remain unknown. The study reverse transcribed the entire isolated RNA, so it sequenced expressed TCRB transcripts. Some clones are missing from TCRdb's copy, which holds only in-frame ones; the method was immunoSEQ multiplex PCR. The sample has 600,000 to 750,000 clones, approximately 13% seen once. Sequenced: naive CD4+ T cells from blood. The source is a man aged 30 to 39 with type 1 diabetes.

The chain links TRBV7-9 to TRBJ1-4; D remains ambiguous. Trimming shortened V by 5 bases and J by 3 bases, and 13 bases separated the two germline ends. This CDR3 comprises 15 residues. Looked up from germline, CDR1 is SEHNR and CDR2 is FQNEAQ (reference sequence). The CDR3 sequence is CASSPASRANEKLFF. CDR3 bases: TGTGCCAGCAGCCCCGCAAGTCGCGCTAATGAAAAACTGTTTTTT.

This clone has a handful of counts. The sample holds other DNA sequences that translate to the same CDR3. The gene calls are TRBV28 and TRBJ2-5, with no clear D. The CDR3 loop spans 13 amino acids. The V gene lost 2 bases and the J gene lost 3 bases, with 7 bases spanning the gap. Looked up from germline, CDR1 is MDHEN and CDR2 is SYDVKM. CDR3 nucleotides: TGTGCCAGCAGTTTAGGACGGAAAGAGACCCAGTACTTC. Translating it yields CASSLGRKETQYF.

The chain links TRBV7-8 to TRBJ2-2, with D possibly matching TRBD1 (5 bases). The CDR3 is 15 residues long. Trimming removed 5 bases from V and 1 base from J, with 11 bases in between. Germline values: CDR1 SGHVS, CDR2 FQNEAQ. In DNA form, the CDR3 reads TGTGCCAGCAGCCTAAATGGACAGAACACCGGGGAGCTGTTTTTT. Residues: CASSLNGQNTGELFF.

This chain connects TRBV12-5 to TRBJ2-1; D may be TRBD1 (5 bases). There are 16 residues in the CDR3. Germline V gives CDR1 LGHNT, CDR2 FRNRAP. V lost 5 bases, J lost 0 bases, and 14 bases lay in between. The CDR3 DNA follows: TGTGCTAGTGGTAACCGGTACAGGAGCTCCTACAATGAGCAGTTCTTC. This translates into CASGNRYRSSYNEQFF.

V gene TRBV7-9 combines with J gene TRBJ2-7; D gene ambiguous. The CDR3 sequence is 14 residues long. The germline V gene has CDR1 SEHNR and CDR2 FQNEAQ (reference sequence). V lost 2 bases and J lost 3, with 11 bases in between. CDR3 DNA sequence: TGTGCCAGCAGCTTAAACGAAGAGAACTACGAGCAGTACTTC. Encoded protein: CASSLNEENYEQYF.

This clone was seen a few times. The chain combines TRBV27 with TRBJ2-3; D is unclear. The germline V gene has CDR1 MNHEY and CDR2 SMNVEV (reference sequence). CDR3 length: 14 residues. The ends were cut back, 1 base at V and 4 bases at J, with 9 bases in the middle. CDR3 amino acids: CASSLWVAADTQYF. The CDR3 DNA sequence: TGTGCCAGCAGTTTATGGGTCGCCGCAGATACGCAGTATTTT.

The chain is built from TRBV4-3 and TRBJ1-6; D is perhaps TRBD1 (6 bases). The ends were cut back, 1 base at V and 8 bases at J, with 12 bases in the middle. Germline CDR1 LGHNA, CDR2 YSLEER. CDR3 length: 15 amino acids. CDR3 residues: CASSQAKRGDSPLHF. In nucleotides, the CDR3 is TGCGCCAGCAGCCAAGCTAAGAGGGGGGATTCACCCCTCCACTTT.

This clone came up a few times. The CDR3 sequence is CSVEGWQGEGYTF. The CDR3 DNA reads as TGCAGCGTTGAAGGTTGGCAGGGGGAAGGCTACACCTTC. V is TRBV29-1 and J is TRBJ1-2; 7 nucleotides match TRBD1. The germline V gene encodes CDR1 SQVTM and CDR2 ANQGSEA. J was trimmed by 8 bases and V by 1 base; bases with no gene match: 7. This CDR3 is built from 13 residues.

The chain links TRBV6-6 to TRBJ2-7; 7 nucleotides match TRBD2. V lost 8 bases to trimming and J lost 0 bases; unmatched junction nucleotides: 7. This CDR3 contains 14 residues. The germline CDR1 and CDR2 sequences are MNHNY and SVGAGI (reference sequence). The CDR3 bases are TGTGCCAGCGTTGAGGGCGGGAGCTCCTACGAGCAGTACTTC. Amino acid sequence: CASVEGGSSYEQYF.

The rearrangement links TRBV30 to TRBJ1-2; no firm D call. CDR3 size: 14 residues. Germline lookup yields CDR1 GTSNPN and CDR2 SVGIG (reference sequence). Deletions cut 2 bases from V and 2 bases from J, with 12 bases between. The DNA for the CDR3 is TGTGCCTGGAGTCCCGCCAGGCTGAACTATGGCTACACCTTC. Protein sequence: CAWSPARLNYGYTF.

In this sample, this clone turned up a few times. The chain links TRBV4-1 to TRBJ2-7; no reliable D call. This CDR3 is 15 amino acids long. Between the trimmed V and J ends, which lost 1 base and 5 bases, there was a span of 15 bases. CDR1 is MGHRA, CDR2 YSYEKL, per germline. The CDR3 region is CASSQVLSGVDEQYF. CDR3 in DNA: TGCGCCAGCAGCCAAGTTCTGTCTGGGGTCGACGAGCAGTACTTC.

This clone was recorded a few times. CDR3 in amino acids: CASSQEGQRNYGYTF. As DNA, the CDR3 is TGTGCCAGCAGCCAAGAAGGGCAGAGGAACTATGGCTACACCTTC. The V gene is TRBV4-2, the J gene TRBJ1-2; D not certain. The germline V gene encodes CDR1 LGHNA and CDR2 YNFKEQ. The V end lost 0 bases, the J end lost 2 bases, and 10 bases lay between the germline ends. This CDR3 has 15 residues.

This chain uses TRBV29-1 with TRBJ1-3, with unresolved D. CDR1 is SQVTM, CDR2 ANQGSEA, per germline. This CDR3 contains 10 residues. The V end was cut by 2 bases, the J end by 8 bases, with 4 bases between. This chain's CDR3 is CSVEKDTIYF. The CDR3 region has the DNA TGCAGCGTTGAAAAGGACACCATATATTTT.

This clone was counted a few times. The V call is TRBV4-1, the J call TRBJ2-3; no firm D call. Trimming cost V 1 base and J 4 bases, with 3 bases left between them. CDR3 length: 12 residues. The germline V gene has CDR1 MGHRA and CDR2 YSYEKL. This chain's CDR3 is CASSQGADTQYF. The CDR3, as DNA: TGCGCCAGCAGCCAAGGCGCAGATACGCAGTATTTT.